These 2 T cell receptor beta chains were sequenced from one sample in a study of shared clonotypes between healthy human individuals. Profiling relied on immunoSEQ multiplex PCR, and the TCRdb table lists in-frame clones only, not all of them. The sample lists millions of clones; 90% to 95% were seen once. The source material was naive CD4+ T cells sorted from blood. The subset: CD45RA+ positively selected. These receptors all come from a young man in good health.

V gene TRBV7-3 combines with J gene TRBJ2-6; 9 bases agree with TRBD1. The CDR3 consists of 15 residues. CDR1 and CDR2 from the germline V gene are SGHTA and FQGTGA. V lost 4 bases, J lost 4 bases, and 2 bases stayed unmatched. CDR3 loop: CASSSQGAGANVLTF. The DNA for the CDR3 is TGTGCCAGCAGCTCACAGGGGGCAGGGGCCAACGTCCTGACTTTC. Full variable domain (outside the CDR3, taken from reference TRBV7-3 and TRBJ2-6): GAGVSQTPSNKVTEKGKYVELRCDPISGHTALYWYRQSLGQGPEFLIYFQGTGAADDSGLPNDRFFAVRPEGSVSTLKIQRTERGDSAVYLCASSSQGAGANVLTFGAGSRLTVL.

The gene calls are TRBV30 and TRBJ1-4, with 7 bases that match TRBD1. With V trimmed by 4 bases and J by 13 bases, 12 bases remained unmatched. The CDR3 spans 13 residues. From germline, CDR1 is GTSNPN and CDR2 SVGIG (reference sequence). The CDR3 sequence is CAWNLGQGVPLFF. The CDR3 DNA follows: TGTGCCTGGAATCTGGGCCAGGGGGTCCCACTGTTTTTT.